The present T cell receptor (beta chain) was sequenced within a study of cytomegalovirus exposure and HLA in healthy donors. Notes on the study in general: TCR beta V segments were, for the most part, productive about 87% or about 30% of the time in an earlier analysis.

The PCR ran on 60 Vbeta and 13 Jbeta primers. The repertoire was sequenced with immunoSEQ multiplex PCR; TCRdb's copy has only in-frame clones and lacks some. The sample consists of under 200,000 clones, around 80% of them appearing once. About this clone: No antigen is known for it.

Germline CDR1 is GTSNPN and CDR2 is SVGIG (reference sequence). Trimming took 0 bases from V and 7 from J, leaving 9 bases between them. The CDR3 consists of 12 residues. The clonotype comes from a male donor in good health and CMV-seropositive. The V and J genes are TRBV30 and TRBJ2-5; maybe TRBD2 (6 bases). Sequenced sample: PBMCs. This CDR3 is CAWSVLGGTQYF. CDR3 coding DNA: TGTGCCTGGAGTGTTCTCGGGGGGACCCAGTACTTC.